The next 21 T cell receptor beta chains were all read from a single sample in a study of shared clonotypes between healthy human individuals. Measured with immunoSEQ multiplex PCR; TCRdb has only the in-frame clones, and not every one. The sample includes a few million clones, 80% to 95% of them seen just once. Sequenced material: naive CD4+ T cells from PBMCs. Subset given: CD45RA+ positively selected. These receptors all stem from a man between 18 and 29 years old in good health. Some clones in this sample may be carry-over from other donors' samples.

J is TRBJ2-2 and V is TRBV6-1, with D perhaps matching TRBD1 (5 bases). Germline V lookup: CDR1 MNHNS, CDR2 SASEGT. The CDR3 covers 16 residues. V was cut by 4 bases and J by 5 bases, with 17 bases left in between. Here the CDR3 reads CASSARPQGRTGELFF. CDR3 nucleotides: TGTGCCAGCAGTGCCCGGCCCCAGGGCCGGACCGGGGAGCTGTTTTTT.

The chain uses TRBV27 and TRBJ2-1, with TRBD1 matching 8 bases. Per the germline V gene, CDR1 is MNHEY and CDR2 is SMNVEV (reference sequence). V trimming: 5 bases; J trimming: 8 bases; junction bases outside the gene matches: 17. The CDR3 has 17 residues. The CDR3 bases are TGTGCCAGCAGTCCCCGACGTTTCTATGACAGGGGCGATGAGCAGTTCTTC. Its protein product is CASSPRRFYDRGDEQFF.

The chain is built from TRBV6-5 and TRBJ2-7; D call uncertain. V was shortened by 0 bases and J by 6 bases, with 15 bases between the two germline ends. Germline CDR1 reads MNHEY; CDR2 reads SVGAGI. CDR3 size: 15 residues. The DNA for the CDR3 is TGTGCCAGCAGTTACTCGGGTCTGCCTTTTGGCGAGCAGTACTTC. Translating gives CASSYSGLPFGEQYF.

This chain links TRBV5-1 with TRBJ2-7; TRBD2 might be the D (7 bases). This CDR3 region has 14 residues. V was shortened by 0 bases and J by 7 bases, with 14 bases between the two germline ends. Germline lookup yields CDR1 SGHRS and CDR2 YFSETQ. The DNA for the CDR3 is TGCGCCAGCAGCTTGGGGGACTACAGGGAGGAGCAGTACTTC. This encodes CASSLGDYREEQYF.

V usage is TRBV2 and J usage is TRBJ1-5; D perhaps matches TRBD1 (5 bases). The CDR3 is made up of 13 amino acids. CDR1 and CDR2 from the germline V gene are SNHLY and FYNNEI. V was clipped by 6 bases and J by 7 bases, with 13 bases between them. CDR3 sequence: CASSGEGFQPQHF. The CDR3 DNA reads as TGTGCCAGCAGCGGGGAGGGGTTCCAGCCCCAGCATTTT.

The J gene is TRBJ1-4, the V gene TRBV28, with no clear D. Germline CDR1 MDHEN, CDR2 SYDVKM. The CDR3 sequence is 14 residues long. The V and J ends lost 10 bases and 3 bases respectively, with 15 bases between them. The CDR3 sequence is CATGWSTSNEKLFF. The CDR3 DNA is TGTGCCACCGGTTGGAGTACTTCTAATGAAAAACTGTTTTTT.

J is TRBJ1-4 and V is TRBV7-8, with D possibly being TRBD1 (5 bases). V lost 5 bases to trimming and J lost 8 bases, with 24 bases between them. This CDR3 has 17 residues. CDR1 SGHVS and CDR2 FQNEAQ come from the germline V gene. The CDR3 coding sequence is TGTGCCAGCAGCCCCCAATTTCGGTGGGGGGGGAACGAAAAACTGTTTTTT. This encodes CASSPQFRWGGNEKLFF.

The chain uses TRBV15 and TRBJ2-1, with a possible D match to TRBD2 (5 bases). The germline V and J ends were trimmed by 8 bases and 8 bases, with 13 bases remaining between them. The CDR3 extends over 12 amino acids. CDR1 LNHNV and CDR2 YYDKDF come from the germline V gene (reference sequence). Written as DNA, the CDR3 is TGTGCCACCGCCCAGGACTTGTATGAGCAGTTCTTC. Its translation is CATAQDLYEQFF.

This rearrangement joins TRBV4-3 to TRBJ1-4; D is undetermined. Germline CDR1 is LGHNA and CDR2 is YSLEER. V lost 1 base and J 1 base, leaving 19 bases between the germline ends. There are 19 residues in the CDR3. CDR3 DNA sequence: TGCGCCAGCAGCCAAGCCTTGGTCCTCTTTAAAGGAACTAATGAAAAACTGTTTTTT. Amino acids: CASSQALVLFKGTNEKLFF.

V usage is TRBV6-1 and J usage is TRBJ2-7; a weak D match, TRBD2 (5 bases). Trimming stripped 6 bases from V and 2 bases from J, with 17 bases between. There are 15 residues in the CDR3. Germline-derived CDR1 and CDR2 are MNHNS and SASEGT. CDR3 DNA: TGTGCCAGCAGCCCGTTCCGGAGACTACCCTACGAGCAGTACTTC. Protein sequence: CASSPFRRLPYEQYF.

This chain uses TRBV6-6 with TRBJ2-5; the match to TRBD1 covers 7 bases. Germline loops: CDR1 MNHNY, CDR2 SVGAGI (reference sequence). This CDR3 is built from 15 residues. V dropped 2 bases and J dropped 3; count of bases not matched to a gene: 6. In DNA form, the CDR3 reads TGTGCCAGCAGTTACCCCATTGGGACAGAAGAGACCCAGTACTTC. Translated: CASSYPIGTEETQYF.

CDR3 sequence reads: CASSSWTGETQYF. The CDR3 bases are TGCGCCAGCAGCTCCTGGACAGGGGAGACCCAGTACTTC. The rearrangement uses TRBV5-1 and TRBJ2-5; TRBD1 matches 8 bases. CDR1 and CDR2 (germline): SGHRS, YFSETQ. J was trimmed by 5 bases and V by 3 bases; bases with no gene match: 3. The CDR3 spans 13 residues.

This chain connects TRBV5-4 to TRBJ1-1; 7 bases line up with TRBD1. V shed 2 bases and J 1 base; nucleotides not matched to a gene: 5. This CDR3 has 15 residues. The V gene's germline CDR1 is SGHNT and CDR2 YYREEE (reference sequence). CDR3 DNA: TGTGCCAGCAGCTTCGTACAGGGGAGGAACACTGAAGCTTTCTTT. It encodes CASSFVQGRNTEAFF.

This clone is a singleton in its sample. This chain uses TRBV7-6 with TRBJ2-2; D ambiguous. V was shortened by 1 base and J by 7 bases, with 4 bases between the two germline ends. The CDR3 totals 12 residues. In germline, CDR1 is SGHVS, CDR2 FNYEAQ. The CDR3 DNA reads TGTGCCAGCAGCTTAGGAGTCGGGGAGCTGTTTTTT. Protein product: CASSLGVGELFF.

Comments on this clone: The junction does not match germline at one end; this may be a read error. This CDR3 reads CAISGGQYTEAFF. In nucleotides, the CDR3 is TGTGCCATCAGTGGGGGACAGTACACTGAAGCTTTCTTT. The V call is TRBV6-5, the J call TRBJ1-1; 7 nucleotides align to TRBD1. The germline V gene has CDR1 MNHEY and CDR2 SVGAGI. CDR3 length equals 13 residues.

The chain recombines TRBV21-1 with TRBJ1-4. TRBV21-1 is a documented pseudogene. The CDR3 totals 14 residues. The chain's CDR3 is CASSISPTNEKLFF. The CDR3 DNA reads as TGTGCCAGCAGCATAAGCCCAACTAATGAAAAACTGTTTTTT.

To note about this clone: Other DNA sequences in this sample translate to the same CDR3. This chain connects TRBV7-9 to TRBJ2-3, with TRBD2 identical over 9 bases. The CDR3 is 13 residues long. J was trimmed by 5 bases and V by 5 bases; bases with no gene match: 2. Germline assignment: CDR1 SEHNR and CDR2 FQNEAQ (reference sequence). CDR3 nucleotides: TGTGCCAGCAGCCGGACTAGCGTAGATACGCAGTATTTT. This sequence encodes CASSRTSVDTQYF.

The chain combines TRBV6-5 with TRBJ1-1, with TRBD1 identical over 8 bases. The CDR3 totals 13 residues. The germline V gene has CDR1 MNHEY and CDR2 SVGAGI. After removal of 5 bases from V and 7 bases from J, the junction contained 6 bases not matched to a gene. The CDR3 spells CASSKNRGGEAFF. The CDR3 DNA sequence: TGTGCCAGCAGTAAGAACAGGGGGGGTGAAGCTTTCTTT.

The rearrangement joins TRBV5-1 to TRBJ1-1, with D unclear. Trimming pared 4 bases from V and 1 base from J, leaving 8 bases between. CDR1 SGHRS and CDR2 YFSETQ come from the germline V gene. The length of the CDR3 is 13 residues. The CDR3 region is CASSAEPNTEAFF. The CDR3 region has the DNA TGCGCCAGCAGCGCCGAACCGAACACTGAAGCTTTCTTT. Combining the CDR3 with reference TRBV5-1 and TRBJ1-1 gives the whole variable domain KAGVTQTPRYLIKTRGQQVTLSCSPISGHRSVSWYQQTPGQGLQFLFEYFSETQRNKGNFPGRFSGRQFSNSRSEMNVSTLELGDSALYLCASSAEPNTEAFFGQGTRLTVV.

The chain is built from TRBV5-5 and TRBJ1-1; TRBD1 matches 9 bases. The V segment lost 4 bases and the J segment 0 bases; nucleotides outside the gene matches: 7. CDR1 and CDR2 (germline): SGHKS, YYEKEE (reference sequence). The CDR3 consists of 16 residues. The DNA of the CDR3 is TGTGCCAGCAGCAGGGGTTGGGACAGGGTGAACACTGAAGCTTTCTTT. It encodes CASSRGWDRVNTEAFF. Full variable domain (remainder filled in from reference TRBV5-5 and TRBJ1-1): DAGVTQSPTHLIKTRGQQVTLRCSPISGHKSVSWYQQVLGQGPQFIFQYYEKEERGRGNFPDRFSARQFPNYSSELNVNALLLGDSALYLCASSRGWDRVNTEAFFGQGTRLTVV.

This chain uses TRBV15 with TRBJ1-2; D unresolved. The germline V gene encodes CDR1 LNHNV and CDR2 YYDKDF (reference sequence). The CDR3 length is 15 residues. V lost 0 bases to trimming and J lost 2 bases, with 10 bases between them. CDR3 sequence: CATSRDGEVNYGYTF. The CDR3 nucleotides read TGTGCCACCAGCAGAGATGGGGAGGTGAACTATGGCTACACCTTC.